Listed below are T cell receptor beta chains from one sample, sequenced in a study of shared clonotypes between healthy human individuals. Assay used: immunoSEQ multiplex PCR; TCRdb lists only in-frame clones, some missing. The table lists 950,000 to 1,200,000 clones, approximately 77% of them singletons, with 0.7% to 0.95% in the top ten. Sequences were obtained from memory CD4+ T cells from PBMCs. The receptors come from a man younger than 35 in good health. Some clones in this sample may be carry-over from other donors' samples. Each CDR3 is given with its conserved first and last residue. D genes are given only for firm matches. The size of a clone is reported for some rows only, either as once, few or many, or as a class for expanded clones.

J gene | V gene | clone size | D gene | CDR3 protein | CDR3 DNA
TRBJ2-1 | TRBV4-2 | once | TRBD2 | CASSRQTSGSSYNEQFF | TGTGCCAGCAGCCGTCAGACTAGCGGGAGCTCCTACAATGAGCAGTTCTTC
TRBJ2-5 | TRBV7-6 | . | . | CASSLVTSGQETQYF | TGTGCCAGCAGCTTAGTTACGAGCGGCCAAGAGACCCAGTACTTC
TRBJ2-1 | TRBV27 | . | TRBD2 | CASSLSPRTSGRGREYNEQFF | TGTGCCAGCAGTTTATCGCCCCGGACTAGCGGGAGGGGGAGGGAGTACAATGAGCAGTTCTTC
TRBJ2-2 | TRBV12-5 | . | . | CASGLVLAGVTGELFF | TGTGCTAGTGGTTTGGTACTGGCCGGGGTCACCGGGGAGCTGTTTTTT
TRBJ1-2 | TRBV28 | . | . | CASSLWNFGSQGPHGYTF | TGTGCCAGCAGTTTATGGAATTTCGGTTCCCAGGGCCCCCATGGCTACACCTTC
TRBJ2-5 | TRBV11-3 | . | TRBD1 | CASSLEQGAGTGTQYF | TGTGCCAGCAGCTTAGAACAGGGGGCAGGGACTGGGACCCAGTACTTC
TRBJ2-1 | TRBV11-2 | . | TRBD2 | CASSPSGTSGRNEQFF | TGTGCCAGCAGCCCCTCCGGGACTAGCGGTCGCAATGAGCAGTTCTTC
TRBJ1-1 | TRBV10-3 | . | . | CAISESPGMNTEAFF | TGTGCCATCAGTGAGTCCCCGGGGATGAACACTGAAGCTTTCTTT
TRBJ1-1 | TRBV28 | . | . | CASSFYGSRGNTEAFF | TGTGCCAGCAGTTTTTATGGCTCCCGCGGGAACACTGAAGCTTTCTTT
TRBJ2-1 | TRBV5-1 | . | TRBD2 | CASSLDPPASGSYNEQFF | TGCGCCAGCAGCTTGGACCCCCCAGCTAGCGGATCCTACAATGAGCAGTTCTTC
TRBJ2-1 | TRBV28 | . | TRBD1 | CTSTRDRAYNEQFF | TGTACCAGCACCCGGGACAGGGCTTACAATGAGCAGTTCTTC
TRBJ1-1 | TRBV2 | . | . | CASRAQTGQGTEAFF | TGTGCCAGCAGGGCCCAGACGGGGCAGGGCACTGAAGCTTTCTTT
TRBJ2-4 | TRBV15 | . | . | CATTESYAKNIQYF | TGTGCCACCACCGAGTCCTACGCCAAAAACATTCAGTACTTC
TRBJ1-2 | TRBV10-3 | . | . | CAISDDVGHNYGYTF | TGTGCCATCAGTGACGACGTGGGACACAACTATGGCTACACCTTC
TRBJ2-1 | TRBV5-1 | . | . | CASSLGSSYNEQFF | TGCGCCAGCAGCTTAGGTAGCTCCTACAATGAGCAGTTCTTC
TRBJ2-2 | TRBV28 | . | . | CATSVWEITGELFF | TGTGCCACCTCCGTTTGGGAAATCACCGGGGAGCTGTTTTTT
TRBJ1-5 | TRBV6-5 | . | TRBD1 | CASSYSVQGGQPQHF | TGTGCCAGCAGTTACTCGGTACAGGGGGGTCAGCCCCAGCATTTT
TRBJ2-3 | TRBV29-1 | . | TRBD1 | CSVENRGADTQYF | TGCAGCGTTGAAAACAGGGGCGCAGATACGCAGTATTTT
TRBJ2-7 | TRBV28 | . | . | CASSSDQTYEQYF | TGTGCCAGCAGTTCGGACCAGACCTACGAGCAGTACTTC
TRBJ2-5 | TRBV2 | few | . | CASSPTSSETQYF | TGTGCCAGCAGCCCGACTAGTTCAGAGACCCAGTACTTC
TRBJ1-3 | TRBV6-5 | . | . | CASRFGTGNTIYF | TGTGCCAGCAGGTTTGGGACTGGAAACACCATATATTTT
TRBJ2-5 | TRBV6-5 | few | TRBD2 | CASSYSPSGNQETQYF | TGTGCCAGCAGTTACTCTCCTAGCGGGAACCAAGAGACCCAGTACTTC
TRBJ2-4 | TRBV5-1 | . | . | CASSLEPLAKNIQYF | TGCGCCAGCAGCTTGGAACCGTTAGCCAAAAACATTCAGTACTTC
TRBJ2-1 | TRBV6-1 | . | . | CASSEGYRGNEQFF | TGTGCCAGCAGTGAGGGGTATAGGGGAAATGAGCAGTTCTTC
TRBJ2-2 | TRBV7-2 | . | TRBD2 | CASSLSGVLVSGELFF | TGTGCCAGCAGCCTAAGCGGGGTACTTGTTTCCGGGGAGCTGTTTTTT
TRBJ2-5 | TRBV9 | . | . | CASSVGGLGFQETQYF | TGTGCCAGCAGCGTAGGGGGGCTAGGCTTCCAAGAGACCCAGTACTTC
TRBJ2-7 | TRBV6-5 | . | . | CAAGTLSSYEQYF | TGTGCGGCCGGGACGTTGAGCTCCTACGAGCAGTACTTC
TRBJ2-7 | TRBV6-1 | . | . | CASSEAAGEQYF | TGTGCCAGCAGTGAAGCCGCAGGGGAGCAGTACTTC
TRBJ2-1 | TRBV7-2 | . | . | CASARGGAYNEQFF | TGTGCCAGCGCCCGGGGCGGGGCCTACAATGAGCAGTTCTTC
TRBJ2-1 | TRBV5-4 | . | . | CASSPLAATRDGEQFF | TGTGCCAGCAGCCCTCTCGCGGCCACGCGGGACGGTGAGCAGTTCTTC
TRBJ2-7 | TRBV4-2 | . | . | CASSPREVLSEQYF | TGTGCCAGCAGCCCCAGGGAGGTGCTTTCCGAGCAGTACTTC
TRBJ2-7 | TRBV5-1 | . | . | CASSLTVSYEQYF | TGCGCCAGCAGCTTGACAGTTTCCTACGAGCAGTACTTC
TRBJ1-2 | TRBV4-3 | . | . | CASSQDLTTYGYTF | TGCGCCAGCAGCCAAGACCTTACGACCTATGGCTACACCTTC
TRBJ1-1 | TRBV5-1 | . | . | CASSALGTMNTEAFF | TGCGCCAGCAGCGCGTTAGGGACCATGAACACTGAAGCTTTCTTT
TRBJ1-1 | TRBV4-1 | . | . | CASISNPGVTEAFF | TGCGCCAGCATCTCCAATCCAGGAGTCACTGAAGCTTTCTTT
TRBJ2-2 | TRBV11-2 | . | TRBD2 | CASSLVGVSGSTGELFF | TGTGCCAGCAGCTTAGTGGGCGTTAGCGGGAGCACCGGGGAGCTGTTTTTT
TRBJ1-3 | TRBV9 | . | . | CASSPRIGNTIYF | TGTGCCAGCAGCCCACGGATCGGAAACACCATATATTTT
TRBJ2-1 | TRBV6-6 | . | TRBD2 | CASSGLGGTYNEQFF | TGTGCCAGCAGTGGACTAGGTGGAACCTACAATGAGCAGTTCTTC
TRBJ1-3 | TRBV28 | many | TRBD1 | CASSSRGQGSSGNTIYF | TGTGCCAGCAGTTCCCGGGGACAGGGGAGCTCTGGAAACACCATATATTTT
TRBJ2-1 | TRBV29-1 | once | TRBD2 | CTPGASGMGRNEQFF | TGCACCCCCGGGGCTAGCGGGATGGGGCGCAATGAGCAGTTCTTC
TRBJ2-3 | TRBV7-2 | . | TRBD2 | CASRQLAGGPQYF | TGTGCCAGCAGACAGTTAGCGGGAGGACCGCAGTATTTT
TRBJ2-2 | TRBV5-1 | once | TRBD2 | CASSPPLGLAGFANTGELFF | TGCGCCAGCAGCCCTCCCCTTGGACTAGCGGGATTCGCGAACACCGGGGAGCTGTTTTTT
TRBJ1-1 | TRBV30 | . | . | CAWRLRGFGTTEAFF | TGTGCCTGGAGGCTTAGGGGTTTTGGTACTACTGAAGCTTTCTTT
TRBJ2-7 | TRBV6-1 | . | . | CATPEAYEQYF | TGTGCCACCCCAGAAGCCTACGAGCAGTACTTC
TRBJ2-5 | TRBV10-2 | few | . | CASSGFQSDSASQYF | TGCGCCAGCAGTGGTTTTCAGAGTGACTCTGCTTCCCAGTACTTC
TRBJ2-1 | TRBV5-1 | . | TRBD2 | CASSYFPGLAGVRSYNEQFF | TGCGCCAGCAGCTATTTTCCGGGACTAGCGGGAGTCCGGTCCTACAATGAGCAGTTCTTC
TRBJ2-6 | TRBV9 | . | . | CASSVNTEGRSGANVLTF | TGTGCCAGCAGCGTAAACACCGAGGGGCGCTCTGGGGCCAACGTCCTGACTTTC